The 30 T cell receptor beta chains below come from one sample, sequenced in a study of blood T cell repertoires in COVID-19. Sequenced by immunoSEQ multiplex PCR; TCRdb stores in-frame clones only, minus some. The table includes about 81,000 clones, 75% to 95% detected once. The sample consisted of peripheral blood. The receptors derive from a woman aged 45 to 65 in a cohort sampled during active COVID-19.

This chain uses TRBV10-2 with TRBJ2-2; 8 bases line up with TRBD2. Looked up from germline, CDR1 is WSHSY and CDR2 is SAAADI. The CDR3 length is 14 residues. With 4 bases clipped from V and 10 bases from J, the junction kept 8 bases outside the gene matches. CDR3 bases: TGCGCCAGCAGTGTCCTAGCGGGTGGCCTGGAGCTGTTTTTT. This codes for CASSVLAGGLELFF.

The chain has TRBV7-9 and TRBJ2-7, with D unclear. V shed 2 bases and J shed 2 bases, with 7 bases lying between them. The length of the CDR3 is 13 residues. Germline V gene lookup returns CDR1 SEHNR and CDR2 FQNEAQ (reference sequence). Written as DNA, the CDR3 is TGTGCCAGCAGCTTACGAGAAACCTACGAGCAGTACTTC. It is translated as CASSLRETYEQYF.

The V call is TRBV15, the J call TRBJ2-1; TRBD1 matches 7 bases. Germline trimming cut 1 base from V and 4 bases from J; bases unmatched to any gene: 7. This CDR3 spans 16 amino acids. Germline V gene data show CDR1 as LNHNV and CDR2 as YYDKDF (reference sequence). The CDR3 protein is CATSRAGTGAYNEQFF. As DNA, the CDR3 is TGTGCCACCAGCAGAGCCGGCACAGGGGCATACAATGAGCAGTTCTTC.

The rearrangement uses TRBV10-3 and TRBJ2-7; D unresolved. Germline V gives CDR1 ENHRY, CDR2 SYGVKD. The CDR3 is 12 amino acids. V gave up 3 bases and J gave up 3 bases, with 6 bases separating them. The CDR3 is CAISDRGYEQYF. The CDR3 DNA sequence: TGTGCCATCAGTGATCGAGGCTACGAGCAGTACTTC.

The chain combines TRBV5-1 with TRBJ2-7; D not resolved. The germline V and J ends were trimmed by 7 bases and 3 bases, with 17 bases remaining between them. The CDR3 is 14 residues long. Per germline, CDR1 SGHRS and CDR2 YFSETQ. DNA of the CDR3: TGCGCCAGCGCTCCCTTCCAGGTGGGCTACGAGCAGTACTTC. Translation: CASAPFQVGYEQYF.

This chain links TRBV27 with TRBJ2-5; 9 bases are a match to TRBD2. V lost 0 bases to trimming and J lost 5 bases; unmatched junction nucleotides: 7. The CDR3 covers 16 residues. Germline V CDR1 and CDR2: MNHEY, SMNVEV (reference sequence). CDR3 sequence reads: CASSLSVSGSLETQYF. In DNA form, the CDR3 reads TGTGCCAGCAGTTTATCAGTTAGCGGGAGTCTCGAGACCCAGTACTTC.

The chain employs TRBV6-5 and TRBJ1-3; possibly TRBD1 for D (5 bases). V lost 5 bases and J lost 0, with 11 bases in between. CDR3 length: 15 amino acids. The germline V gene encodes CDR1 MNHEY and CDR2 SVGAGI. The CDR3 DNA reads as TGTGCCAGCAGTAGTGGGACTTTCTCTGGAAACACCATATATTTT. Translating it yields CASSSGTFSGNTIYF.

This clone was detected a few times. The chain has TRBV30 and TRBJ1-2; D gene ambiguous. Trimming took 1 base from V and 4 from J, leaving 13 bases between them. The CDR3 spans 14 residues. Per germline, CDR1 GTSNPN and CDR2 SVGIG (reference sequence). CDR3 DNA: TGTGCCTGGAGTGCCCTCAGGAGCGGCTATGGCTACACCTTC. Translated: CAWSALRSGYGYTF.

V is TRBV5-6 and J is TRBJ1-4; 11 nucleotides agree with TRBD1. The CDR3 has 19 amino acids. The V and J ends lost 3 bases and 0 bases, in that order; junction bases with no gene match: 10. Germline-derived CDR1 and CDR2 are SGHDT and YYEEEE. Here the CDR3 DNA reads TGTGCCAGCAGCTATAAGGGGACAGGGGGTCGTTCAACTAATGAAAAACTGTTTTTT. Amino acid sequence: CASSYKGTGGRSTNEKLFF.

V gene TRBV9 combines with J gene TRBJ2-7; D is ambiguous. CDR1 and CDR2 from the germline V gene are SGDLS and YYNGEE. The V and J ends lost 0 bases and 2 bases respectively, with 9 bases between them. The length of the CDR3 is 14 residues. The chain's CDR3 is CASSVEWSPYEQYF. CDR3 coding DNA: TGTGCCAGCAGCGTAGAGTGGAGTCCCTACGAGCAGTACTTC. Complete variable domain (other parts from reference TRBV9 and TRBJ2-7): DSGVTQTPKHLITATGQRVTLRCSPRSGDLSVYWYQQSLDQGLQFLIQYYNGEERAKGNILERFSAQQFPDLHSELNLSSLELGDSALYFCASSVEWSPYEQYFGPGTRLTVT.

The chain couples TRBV4-1 to TRBJ1-5; D uncertain. The CDR3 is made up of 13 amino acids. V was cut by 0 bases and J by 6 bases, with 6 bases left in between. Germline V gives CDR1 MGHRA, CDR2 YSYEKL. In DNA, the CDR3 is TGCGCCAGCAGCCAAGACTCCCCTCAGCCCCAGCATTTT. Its protein product is CASSQDSPQPQHF.

The V gene is TRBV28, the J gene TRBJ2-7, with D possibly being TRBD1 (6 bases). The V and J ends lost 7 bases and 3 bases respectively, with 16 bases between them. The CDR3 contains 14 residues. The germline CDR1 and CDR2 sequences are MDHEN and SYDVKM. CDR3 bases: TGTGCCAGCACCAGGGGACGAGATAACTACGAGCAGTACTTC. This codes for CASTRGRDNYEQYF.

This rearrangement joins TRBV5-1 to TRBJ1-4, with a possible D match to TRBD1 (5 bases). This CDR3 region has 14 residues. V was cut by 3 bases and J by 1 base, with 7 bases left in between. Germline V gene sequence: CDR1 SGHRS, CDR2 YFSETQ. CDR3 in DNA: TGCGCCAGCAGCTCGGGGGAAACTAATGAAAAACTGTTTTTT. Protein: CASSSGETNEKLFF.

In this sample, this clone turned up once. The CDR3 loop reads CASLPLALNSGANVLTF. The DNA for the CDR3 is TGCGCCAGTCTCCCCCTGGCATTGAACTCTGGGGCCAACGTCCTGACTTTC. The rearrangement links TRBV5-1 to TRBJ2-6; D is unclear. Germline loops: CDR1 SGHRS, CDR2 YFSETQ. Trimming removed 8 bases at V and 0 bases at J, with 18 bases between. CDR3 length: 17 residues. The full variable domain, completed using reference TRBV5-1 and TRBJ2-6, is KAGVTQTPRYLIKTRGQQVTLSCSPISGHRSVSWYQQTPGQGLQFLFEYFSETQRNKGNFPGRFSGRQFSNSRSEMNVSTLELGDSALYLCASLPLALNSGANVLTFGAGSRLTVL.

The chain joins TRBV3-1 (or the pseudogene TRBV3-2) to TRBJ2-5, with TRBD2 matching 11 bases. Germline V gene lookup returns CDR1 LGHDT and CDR2 YNNKEL (reference sequence). The J segment lost 4 bases and the V segment lost 1 base, leaving 11 bases of the junction unmatched. The CDR3 contains 18 residues. The CDR3 nucleotides read TGTGCCAGCAGCCAAGCCCTAATTAGCGGGGGGGCCGGAGAGACCCAGTACTTC. As protein: CASSQALISGGAGETQYF.

The V gene is TRBV7-9, the J gene TRBJ2-5; TRBD2 matches at 7 bases. This CDR3 region has 16 residues. V dropped 1 base and J dropped 1; count of bases not matched to a gene: 6. Per the germline V gene, CDR1 is SEHNR and CDR2 is FQNEAQ (reference sequence). Here the CDR3 reads CASSLGGGRPQETQYF. DNA for the CDR3: TGTGCCAGCAGCTTAGGGGGGGGGAGACCCCAAGAGACCCAGTACTTC.

The chain uses TRBV10-3 and TRBJ1-6; maybe TRBD1 (5 bases). The CDR3 extends over 14 amino acids. The V and J ends lost 1 base and 10 bases respectively, with 11 bases between them. Germline V gene lookup returns CDR1 ENHRY and CDR2 SYGVKD. The CDR3 reads CAISELAGRSPLHF. The CDR3 DNA reads TGTGCCATCAGTGAGTTGGCAGGGAGGTCACCCCTCCACTTT.

The chain has TRBV7-9 and TRBJ2-5; no clear D. The CDR3 runs 14 residues. Germline V gives CDR1 SEHNR, CDR2 FQNEAQ (reference sequence). V dropped 3 bases and J dropped 1 base, with 9 bases sitting between them. CDR3 sequence reads: CASSFGQIQETQYF. In nucleotides, the CDR3 is TGTGCCAGCAGCTTTGGGCAGATCCAAGAGACCCAGTACTTC. The whole variable domain, remainder taken from reference TRBV7-9 and TRBJ2-5, is DTGVSQNPRHKITKRGQNVTFRCDPISEHNRLYWYRQTLGQGPEFLTYFQNEAQLEKSRLLSDRFSAERPKGSFSTLEIQRTEQGDSAMYLCASSFGQIQETQYFGPGTRLLVL.

This clone was seen just once. The DNA of the CDR3 is TGTGCTAGTGGTTTGGTACTCACCCGGGACTGGAACAATCAGCCCCAGCATTTT. Protein: CASGLVLTRDWNNQPQHF. This chain joins TRBV12-5 and TRBJ1-5, with TRBD1 as a possible D gene (5 bases). CDR3 length: 18 amino acids. Germline loops: CDR1 LGHNT, CDR2 FRNRAP. The V and J ends lost 0 bases and 3 bases respectively, with 18 bases between them.

V and J are TRBV14 and TRBJ1-2; TRBD1 aligns across 7 bases. The junction had 8 bases not matched to a gene; V was cut back by 1 base and J by 3 bases. CDR1 and CDR2 from the germline V gene are SGHDN and FVKESK. The CDR3 spans 16 residues. The CDR3 nucleotides are TGTGCCAGCAGCCAAGGGGGAAGGGGGCGCGACTATGGCTACACCTTC. It yields the protein CASSQGGRGRDYGYTF.

The V gene is TRBV21-1, the J gene TRBJ2-7; TRBD2, the table's D call, was not compared with the DNA. TRBV21-1 is a pseudogene segment. The CDR3 is 15 amino acids. The CDR3 loop is CASSMRSGGRYEQYF. CDR3 coding DNA: TGTGCCAGCAGCATGAGGAGCGGGGGGCGATACGAGCAGTACTTC.

The genes are TRBV5-1 and TRBJ2-1; D gene ambiguous. The CDR3 spans 16 residues. CDR1 SGHRS and CDR2 YFSETQ come from the germline V gene. V was trimmed by 4 bases and J by 0 bases, leaving 14 bases between them. The CDR3 DNA is TGCGCCAGCAGCCCTAACCCGTGGAGCTCCTACAATGAGCAGTTCTTC. It encodes CASSPNPWSSYNEQFF.

The V call is TRBV11-2, the J call TRBJ2-7, with 8 bases fitting TRBD1. This CDR3 comprises 14 residues. Germline values: CDR1 SGHAT, CDR2 FQNNGV. Germline trimming cut 3 bases from V and 2 bases from J; bases unmatched to any gene: 3. The CDR3 loop reads CASSLGQAAYEQYF. CDR3 sequence (DNA): TGTGCCAGCAGCTTGGGACAGGCAGCCTACGAGCAGTACTTC.

The chain is built from TRBV28 and TRBJ2-7; 10 nucleotides line up with TRBD1. The CDR3 has 15 amino acids. With 3 bases clipped from V and 0 bases from J, the junction kept 2 bases outside the gene matches. Germline CDR1 MDHEN, CDR2 SYDVKM. CDR3 coding DNA: TGTGCCAGCAGTTTGACAGGGGGCGTCTCCTACGAGCAGTACTTC. Protein product: CASSLTGGVSYEQYF.

The chain employs TRBV15 and TRBJ1-3, with D hard to call. The CDR3 sequence is 16 residues long. V was shortened by 1 base and J by 4 bases, with 14 bases between the two germline ends. Germline assignment: CDR1 LNHNV and CDR2 YYDKDF (reference sequence). CDR3 in amino acids: CATSRAALTGGNTIYF. In DNA form, the CDR3 reads TGTGCCACCAGCAGAGCGGCCCTCACGGGGGGAAACACCATATATTTT.

The V gene is TRBV28, the J gene TRBJ2-5, with 7 nucleotides matching TRBD1. The CDR3 spans 17 residues. The ends lost 4 bases at V and 2 bases at J; junction bases unmatched: 13. Germline V CDR1 and CDR2: MDHEN, SYDVKM. The CDR3 DNA follows: TGTGCCAGCAGTTCTAAATCACAGGGGCTCCAACAAGAGACCCAGTACTTC. Translated: CASSSKSQGLQQETQYF.

The V gene is TRBV2, the J gene TRBJ2-1; 10 nucleotides match TRBD2. Germline values: CDR1 SNHLY, CDR2 FYNNEI. The CDR3 has 16 residues. J was trimmed by 9 bases and V by 4 bases; bases with no gene match: 12. CDR3 DNA sequence: TGTGCCAGCAGTGCTCGGGGGGCTAGCGGGAGCGGTGAGCAGTTCTTC. It encodes CASSARGASGSGEQFF.

Only one count was recorded for this clone. This chain connects TRBV3-1 (or the pseudogene TRBV3-2) to TRBJ2-2; TRBD2 is a possible D gene (7 bases). The germline V and J ends were trimmed by 2 bases and 6 bases, with 10 bases remaining between them. This CDR3 region has 14 residues. The germline V gene encodes CDR1 LGHDT and CDR2 YNNKEL (reference sequence). CDR3 sequence reads: CASSQRGGAGELFF. The DNA of the CDR3 is TGTGCCAGCAGCCAAAGGGGGGGTGCCGGGGAGCTGTTTTTT.

The J gene is TRBJ1-2, the V gene TRBV18, with D uncertain. This CDR3 is built from 13 residues. With 2 bases removed from V and 6 bases from J, the gap between germline ends came to 10 bases. CDR1 and CDR2 from the germline V gene are KGHSH and LQKENI. CDR3 in DNA: TGTGCCAGCTCACCATCTATTGGAGATGGCTACACCTTC. Translation gives CASSPSIGDGYTF.

V is TRBV4-1 and J is TRBJ1-1, with TRBD1 matching over 9 bases. The germline CDR1 and CDR2 sequences are MGHRA and YSYEKL. V gave up 4 bases and J gave up 4 bases; unmatched junction bases: 13. The CDR3 covers 17 residues. This CDR3 reads CASSLLPSGQGPTEAFF. The CDR3, as DNA: TGCGCCAGCAGCCTACTTCCATCGGGACAGGGACCCACTGAAGCTTTCTTT.